Below, 4 T cell receptor beta chains from the same sample are listed, as sequenced in a study of shared clonotypes between healthy human individuals. Naive CD8 cells were CD45RO-negative, positively selected for CCR7, excluding terminally differentiated effector memory CD45RA+ cells. Sequencing was performed with immunoSEQ multiplex PCR; in TCRdb, only in-frame clones are kept and a portion is missing. This table has about 680,000 clones, around 90% appearing once. Material for sequencing was naive CD8+ T cells sorted from blood. Receptors originate from a young man in good health.

The V and J genes are TRBV7-9 and TRBJ2-2; 11 nucleotides line up with TRBD1. With V trimmed by 1 base and J by 4 bases, 2 bases remained unmatched. The CDR3 spans 16 residues. The germline CDR1 and CDR2 sequences are SEHNR and FQNEAQ (reference sequence). The CDR3: CASSLGDRGSTGELFF. CDR3 DNA: TGTGCCAGCAGCTTAGGGGACAGGGGGAGCACCGGGGAGCTGTTTTTT.

This clone was recorded only once. The chain employs TRBV27 and TRBJ2-1, with 7 bases aligning to TRBD2. Germline CDR1 and CDR2: MNHEY and SMNVEV (reference sequence). The CDR3 length is 13 residues. Trimming cost V 5 bases and J 4 bases; bases outside gene matches: 2. In DNA form, the CDR3 reads TGTGCCAGCAGTCTACTAGCGTACAATGAGCAGTTCTTC. Translated: CASSLLAYNEQFF.

The gene calls are TRBV7-8 and TRBJ1-3, with 8 positions matching TRBD1. CDR1 is SGHVS, CDR2 FQNEAQ, per germline. Trimming took 4 bases from V and 3 from J; bases not matched to a gene: 5. The CDR3 sequence is 15 residues long. The CDR3 here is CASSSGRGLGNTIYF. The DNA for the CDR3 is TGTGCCAGCAGCTCCGGCAGGGGGCTTGGAAACACCATATATTTT. The full variable domain, rest sourced from reference TRBV7-8 and TRBJ1-3, is GAGVSQSPRYKVAKRGQDVALRCDPISGHVSLFWYQQALGQGPEFLTYFQNEAQLDKSGLPSDRFFAERPEGSVSTLKIQRTQQEDSAVYLCASSSGRGLGNTIYFGEGSWLTVV.

This clone was detected many times. The chain recombines TRBV30 with TRBJ1-5; 9 bases fit TRBD1. Germline CDR1 GTSNPN, CDR2 SVGIG (reference sequence). V lost 5 bases to trimming and J lost 7 bases; unmatched junction nucleotides: 12. The CDR3 is 15 amino acids. CDR3 DNA sequence: TGTGCCTGGCAGACCGGACAGGGGTTACAGCAGCCCCAGCATTTT. Encoded protein: CAWQTGQGLQQPQHF.